The 28 T cell receptor beta chains given below trace back to one sample, sequenced in a study of T cells in Graves' hyperthyroidism and ophthalmopathy. The CDR3 regions of TCR beta were amplified from RNA transcripts. Using the HTBI primer set, a first-round RT-PCR was run on the TCR CDR3. One entry per CDR3 protein results from TCRdb running MiXCR on the multiplex PCR reads. The table has hundreds of thousands of distinct CDR3 sequences, roughly a third seen once. The sample consisted of blood. These receptors were obtained from a woman between 35 and 50 years old with Graves' hyperthyroidism.

This clonotype was seen repeatedly, ten times or more. The genes are TRBV7-9 and TRBJ1-5, with unresolved D. Trimming took off 10 bases at V and 0 bases at J, with 13 bases between the two ends. Germline CDR1 and CDR2: SEHNR and FQNEAQ (reference sequence). There are 14 residues in the CDR3. As DNA, the CDR3 is TGTGCCACCGCGACACCTTATAGCAATCAGCCCCAGCATTTT. Translated: CATATPYSNQPQHF.

The sample holds many counts of this clonotype. This chain uses TRBV29-1 with TRBJ1-1; 7 bases map to TRBD1. CDR1 and CDR2 from the germline V gene are SQVTM and ANQGSEA. CDR3 length: 12 residues. The J segment lost 5 bases and the V segment lost 4 bases, leaving 4 bases of the junction unmatched. The CDR3 DNA follows: TGCAGCGTTGTTGAGGGGGCGACTGAAGCTTTCTTT. Amino acid sequence: CSVVEGATEAFF.

In this sample, this clonotype turned up once. The genes are TRBV9 and TRBJ2-7; D is perhaps TRBD1 (5 bases). V lost 5 bases and J 3 bases, leaving 15 bases between the germline ends. Germline V lookup: CDR1 SGDLS, CDR2 YYNGEE. The CDR3 covers 14 residues. The CDR3 loop reads CASSYRGQYYEQYF. In nucleotides, the CDR3 is TGTGCCAGCAGTTACCGTGGACAATACTACGAGCAGTACTTC.

Comments on this clonotype: A clone one base away is much larger, so this may be a read error. The chain combines TRBV7-2 with TRBJ2-7; 7 bases line up with TRBD1. Germline loops: CDR1 SGHTA, CDR2 FQGNSA. The CDR3 runs to 15 residues. Unmatched junction bases numbered 9, after V lost 1 base and J lost 6 bases. For the CDR3, the DNA is TGTGCCAGCAGCTTAGTACAGGGGACATGGTGCGAGCAGTACTTC. This translates into CASSLVQGTWCEQYF.

This clonotype was observed at least ten times. The chain links TRBV7-2 to TRBJ2-5; D may be TRBD1 (6 bases). The CDR3 covers 15 residues. Germline loops: CDR1 SGHTA, CDR2 FQGNSA. Trimming cost V 5 bases and J 5 bases, with 18 bases left between them. CDR3 DNA: TGTGCCAGCAGCCCCGACAGGCCGAGGGGGGAGACCCAGTACTTC. It is translated as CASSPDRPRGETQYF.

This clonotype appeared a few times. The J gene is TRBJ2-7, the V gene TRBV10-3; TRBD2 might be the D (5 bases). Germline V CDR1 and CDR2: ENHRY, SYGVKD. This CDR3 comprises 14 residues. Trimming took 5 bases from V and 4 from J, leaving 15 bases between them. The DNA of the CDR3 is TGTGCCATCAGTTCCAGCGGACCCTTATACGAGCAGTACTTC. It is translated as CAISSSGPLYEQYF.

The table lists this clonotype with a few counts. The rearrangement links TRBV6-5 to TRBJ1-2; perhaps TRBD1 as D (5 bases). In germline, CDR1 is MNHEY, CDR2 SVGAGI. The V end was cut by 2 bases, the J end by 4 bases, with 17 bases between. The CDR3 consists of 16 residues. CDR3 bases: TGTGCCAGCAGTTACGGTATCAGGGAACGGGGCTATGGCTACACCTTC. This gives the protein CASSYGIRERGYGYTF.

There are many counts of this clonotype. The chain links TRBV2 to TRBJ1-5, with D perhaps TRBD1 (6 bases). The CDR3 is 15 residues long. Germline assignment: CDR1 SNHLY and CDR2 FYNNEI. V was shortened by 8 bases and J by 4 bases, with 18 bases between the two germline ends. CDR3 protein: CASRGASGGNQPQHF. Here the CDR3 DNA reads TGTGCCAGCCGGGGGGCGTCCGGAGGGAATCAGCCCCAGCATTTT.

This clonotype was recorded at least ten times. The CDR3 DNA reads as TGTGCCAGCAGTTTTTCGGCAGACTATCAGCCCCAGCATTTT. Its protein is CASSFSADYQPQHF. The rearrangement links TRBV12-3 or TRBV12-4 to TRBJ1-5; D is unclear. The CDR3 spans 14 residues. The ends were cut back, 3 bases at V and 5 bases at J, with 11 bases in the middle.

Remarks on this clonotype: Since a much larger clone is just one base distant, this may be a read error. V usage is TRBV9 and J usage is TRBJ1-1; unclear D gene. The CDR3 runs to 15 residues. Germline CDR1 and CDR2: SGDLS and YYNGEE. CDR3 DNA: TGTGCCGGCAGCCCCAACCCAGGATTTAACACTGAAGCTTTCTTT. This encodes CAGSPNPGFNTEAFF.

V usage is TRBV6-5 and J usage is TRBJ2-5; TRBD2 matches at 8 bases. The V and J ends lost 8 bases and 4 bases, in that order; junction bases with no gene match: 3. The CDR3 spans 12 residues. The germline gives CDR1 MNHEY, CDR2 SVGAGI. CDR3 loop: CASGRGGETQYF. CDR3 DNA: TGTGCCAGCGGCCGGGGGGGAGAGACCCAGTACTTC.

V and J are TRBV12-3 or TRBV12-4 and TRBJ2-5; D is undetermined. CDR3 length: 14 residues. V was shortened by 3 bases and J by 1 base, with 9 bases between the two germline ends. CDR3 bases: TGTGCCAGCAGTTTTACAGAGAGCCAAGAGACCCAGTACTTC. Its translation is CASSFTESQETQYF.

This clonotype is a singleton in its sample. In DNA, the CDR3 is TGTGCCAGCAGTTTACTTGGGGCGACGGCTGAAGCTTTCTTT. Its translation is CASSLLGATAEAFF. The rearrangement joins TRBV2 to TRBJ1-1, with D perhaps TRBD1 (5 bases). This CDR3 region has 14 residues. Germline values: CDR1 SNHLY, CDR2 FYNNEI. Deletions cut 5 bases from V and 6 bases from J, with 16 bases between.

This clonotype appeared many times. The chain couples TRBV12-3 or TRBV12-4 to TRBJ1-3, with D unclear. V shed 3 bases and J shed 8 bases, with 5 bases lying between them. The CDR3 loop spans 11 amino acids. The CDR3 nucleotides are TGTGCCAGCAGTTTTCGGGACACCATATATTTT. This gives the protein CASSFRDTIYF.

This clonotype has at least ten counts. The chain joins TRBV20-1 to TRBJ2-5; D call uncertain. This CDR3 contains 12 residues. Germline lookup yields CDR1 DFQATT and CDR2 SNEGSKA (reference sequence). Trimming took 6 bases from V and 5 from J, leaving 13 bases between them. The CDR3 nucleotides are TGCAGTGCCCCCGAGAGGCTGGAGACCCAGTACTTC. As protein: CSAPERLETQYF.

The chain employs TRBV10-3 and TRBJ1-5; the match to TRBD1 covers 8 bases. V dropped 8 bases and J dropped 7; count of bases not matched to a gene: 4. CDR1 and CDR2 (germline): ENHRY, SYGVKD. There are 12 residues in the CDR3. Here the CDR3 DNA reads TGTGCCATCGCAGGGGGCGGGCAGCCCCAGCATTTT. This translates into CAIAGGGQPQHF.

This sequence joins TRBV4-2 and TRBJ2-5, with 16 bases lining up with TRBD2. The CDR3 extends over 19 amino acids. Germline V CDR1 and CDR2: LGHNA, YNFKEQ. V gave up 0 bases and J gave up 2 bases; unmatched junction bases: 6. CDR3 amino acids: CASSQEGLAGGPGQETQYF. Here the CDR3 DNA reads TGTGCCAGCAGCCAAGAGGGACTAGCGGGAGGGCCAGGTCAAGAGACCCAGTACTTC.

This clonotype has just a few counts. The gene calls are TRBV7-2 and TRBJ2-5, with TRBD1 identical over 11 bases. The CDR3 has 17 amino acids. The germline CDR1 and CDR2 sequences are SGHTA and FQGNSA. J was trimmed by 4 bases and V by 5 bases; bases with no gene match: 12. The CDR3 DNA sequence: TGTGCCAGCAGCATACAGTGGACAGGGGGCATAGGAGAGACCCAGTACTTC. Protein sequence: CASSIQWTGGIGETQYF.

This clonotype occurred many times. V gene TRBV7-2 combines with J gene TRBJ2-7; 9 positions agree with TRBD1. With 3 bases clipped from V and 3 bases from J, the junction kept 3 bases outside the gene matches. Germline V gene data show CDR1 as SGHTA and CDR2 as FQGNSA. The CDR3 has 14 residues. The DNA for the CDR3 is TGTGCCAGCAGCTTTCGGACAGGGGACTACGAGCAGTACTTC. It yields the protein CASSFRTGDYEQYF.

This clonotype is medium-sized in the sample. The chain uses TRBV7-6 and TRBJ2-7, with 8 bases identical to TRBD2. The CDR3 has 16 residues. The V gene end was trimmed by 5 bases and the J gene end by 0 bases; junction bases not matched to a gene: 9. Per germline, CDR1 SGHVS and CDR2 FNYEAQ. The CDR3 DNA sequence: TGTGCCAGCAGCGAGGGTAGCGGGATTAGCTCCTACGAGCAGTACTTC. Translated, it gives CASSEGSGISSYEQYF.

The chain employs TRBV2 and TRBJ1-2; 7 nucleotides match TRBD1. The CDR3 is 13 residues long. Germline V gene sequence: CDR1 SNHLY, CDR2 FYNNEI. V dropped 3 bases and J dropped 7; count of bases not matched to a gene: 5. The CDR3 bases are TGTGCCAGCAGTGATGTGACAGGGAGTGGCTACACCTTC. Translation gives CASSDVTGSGYTF.

This rearrangement joins TRBV11-2 to TRBJ1-4, with D perhaps matching TRBD1 (6 bases). With 3 bases removed from V and 0 bases from J, the gap between germline ends came to 14 bases. The CDR3 runs 17 residues. CDR1 and CDR2 (germline): SGHAT, FQNNGV. The CDR3 DNA follows: TGTGCCAGCAGCTTTACTGTCAGACAGGCAACTAATGAAAAACTGTTTTTT. This gives the protein CASSFTVRQATNEKLFF.

This clonotype was counted many times. The rearrangement links TRBV10-3 to TRBJ1-6, with 7 bases lining up with TRBD1. This CDR3 region has 16 residues. Losses at the gene ends were 3 bases for V and 7 bases for J; bases not matched to a gene: 9. The V gene's germline CDR1 is ENHRY and CDR2 SYGVKD. The CDR3 bases are TGTGCCATCAGTGATGCGACAGGGTCGAACAATTCACCCCTCCACTTT. Protein sequence: CAISDATGSNNSPLHF.

This chain connects TRBV20-1 to TRBJ1-2; D call uncertain. The CDR3 is 14 amino acids. The germline gives CDR1 DFQATT, CDR2 SNEGSKA (reference sequence). V gave up 5 bases and J gave up 7 bases, with 20 bases separating them. CDR3 region: CSALEAGGKGGYTF. The CDR3 DNA reads as TGCAGTGCTCTTGAAGCGGGAGGGAAGGGTGGCTACACCTTC.

The chain carries TRBV12-5 and TRBJ1-6; TRBD1 matches at 9 bases. Germline V gives CDR1 LGHNT, CDR2 FRNRAP. V lost 0 bases, J lost 9 bases, and 6 bases stayed unmatched. The CDR3 contains 16 residues. This CDR3 is CASGLVLTGGVSPLHF. CDR3 nucleotide sequence: TGTGCTAGTGGTTTGGTCCTTACAGGGGGCGTTTCACCCCTCCACTTT.

As concerns this clonotype: A much larger clone lies a single base off, so this may be a read error. The V call is TRBV7-2, the J call TRBJ2-7; 14 bases align to TRBD2. CDR3 length equals 15 residues. In germline, CDR1 is SGHTA, CDR2 FQGNSA. The junction had 5 bases not matched to a gene; V was cut back by 4 bases and J by 6 bases. CDR3 region: CASSYWTSGGSEQYF. The CDR3 DNA reads as TGTGCCAGCAGCTATTGGACTAGCGGGGGGAGCGAGCAGTACTTC.

Remarks on this clonotype: A much larger clone differs from this one at a single base, so this may be a read error. V and J are TRBV12-3 or TRBV12-4 and TRBJ1-6; 8 bases are a match to TRBD1. The CDR3 has 15 residues. The junction had 7 bases not matched to a gene; V was cut back by 3 bases and J by 9 bases. The DNA for the CDR3 is TGTGCCAGCAGTTTTGGGGACAGGTCGTTTTCACCCCTCCACTTT. It translates to CASSFGDRSFSPLHF.

This clonotype was recorded at least ten times. The chain uses TRBV7-9 and TRBJ2-5, with 10 bases lining up with TRBD2. Germline lookup yields CDR1 SEHNR and CDR2 FQNEAQ (reference sequence). The CDR3 extends over 17 amino acids. J lost 3 bases, V lost 2 bases, and 9 bases had no gene match. The CDR3: CASSLSFGLAGEETQYF. The CDR3 nucleotides are TGTGCCAGCAGCTTATCATTCGGTCTAGCGGGGGAAGAGACCCAGTACTTC.